The sequence of this TCR beta chain was determined in a study of metastatic and nonmetastatic thyroid tumors. The CDR3 is made up of 13 amino acids. Germline loops: CDR1 LNHDA, CDR2 SQIVND (reference sequence). V lost 4 bases, J lost 5 bases, and 4 bases stayed unmatched. This clone was picked up many times. Using MiXCR, TCRdb re-called clones from the PCR reads. Among over 20,000 clones listed, around 13% were seen once. Patients had received no treatment of any kind before thyroid surgery. The rearrangement links TRBV19 to TRBJ1-1; 7 bases align to TRBD1. The receptor was derived from a female donor with papillary thyroid cancer or a benign thyroid nodule (not recorded which). Some clones in this sample may be carry-over from other donors' samples. Sample: blood. CDR3 sequence reads: CASSKQGNTEAFF. The DNA of the CDR3 is TGTGCCAGTAGTAAACAGGGGAATACTGAAGCTTTCTTT.